This TCR beta chain was found in a study of blood T cell repertoires in COVID-19. Background on the study: Sources were T cells, B-cell-depleted T cells, or PBMCs; the material itself was cDNA or gDNA.

Clones were sequenced by immunoSEQ multiplex PCR, and TCRdb holds only the in-frame ones, with some missing. The profile shows about 69,000 clones, about four fifths of them singletons. The CDR3 covers 13 residues. Trimming left V 5 bases short and J 5 bases short, with 11 bases between. The germline gives CDR1 SEHNR, CDR2 FQNEAQ (reference sequence). The chain uses TRBV7-9 and TRBJ2-3; the D call may be TRBD1 or TRBD2 (6 bases each). Sequenced: peripheral blood. This TCR derives from a human donor in a cohort sampled during active COVID-19. The chain's CDR3 is CASSRGAGDTQYF. The DNA for the CDR3 is TGTGCCAGCAGCAGGGGGGCGGGAGATACGCAGTATTTT.